A single T cell receptor beta chain is shown here with its context. Its antigen remains unidentified. Treatment indicated: over 15 received Ad26.COV2.S at low or high dose, single or two shots; several received placebo; per-sample allocation not given. Each sample was drawn 63 days after the first injection (of vaccine or placebo). This Boston cohort included adults aged 18-55 years. An Ad26 vector that expressed Wuhan-strain SARS-CoV-2 spike constituted the vaccine. J lost 6 bases, V lost 4 bases, and 9 bases had no gene match. CDR3 length: 15 residues. Per germline, CDR1 SGHVS and CDR2 FNYEAQ. TCRdb's copy holds only in-frame clones and misses some; the assay was immunoSEQ multiplex PCR. Altogether under 250,000 clones are present, around 90% being singletons, with the ten largest covering just under 3%. The sample belongs to a study of Ad26.COV2.S vaccination and SARS-CoV-2 variants. General observations from the study: The TCR-based breadth and depth measures might underestimate overall T cell responses. Vaccine recipients surpassed placebo recipients in spike-specific TCR breadth.

This chain connects TRBV7-6 to TRBJ2-3; 8 bases line up with TRBD1. This receptor was taken from a person between 18 and 60 years old who received the Ad26.COV2.S COVID-19 vaccine or a placebo. Sequenced material: peripheral blood, taken in a trial of Ad26.COV2.S vaccine versus placebo. CDR3 region: CASSSRTGPWDTQYF. As DNA, the CDR3 is TGTGCCAGCAGCTCACGGACAGGGCCTTGGGATACGCAGTATTTT.